A selection of T cell receptor beta chains follows, all from one sample in a study of blood T cell repertoires in COVID-19. Clones were read by immunoSEQ multiplex PCR, and TCRdb kept only the in-frame ones, dropping some. This sample yields around 60,000 clones, of which around four fifths are seen a single time; less than 6.5% belongs to the top ten. Sequenced material: peripheral blood. These receptors were obtained from a man between 65 and 79 years old with acute or convalescent COVID-19. The CDR3 runs from the conserved cysteine through the conserved F or W. D genes are given only for firm matches. Size tells how often a clone was seen (once, few, many) or the class of an expanded clone, and some rows leave it out.

d_gene,v_gene,j_gene,abundance,CDR3nt,CDR3aa
TRBD2,TRBV6-1,TRBJ2-5,NA,TGTGCCAGCAGTGCCCGTTGGGTCGGGGGGGCGTACCAAGAGACCCAGTACTTC,CASSARWVGGAYQETQYF
NA,TRBV27,TRBJ1-5,once,TGTGCCAGCAGTTTATCGAGGGGGAGCGGTCCCCAGCATTTT,CASSLSRGSGPQHF
TRBD2,TRBV2,TRBJ2-1,once,TGTGCCAGTGATCCCTGGACGGGAGGAGGCAATGAGCAGTTCTTC,CASDPWTGGGNEQFF
NA,TRBV7-2,TRBJ2-7,NA,TGTGCCAGCAGCCGCGGAGCGGTCTCCTACGAGCAGTACTTC,CASSRGAVSYEQYF
NA,TRBV6-2/TRBV6-3,TRBJ2-3,NA,TGTGCCAGCAGTTTACAGATCACAGATACGCAGTATTTT,CASSLQITDTQYF
NA,TRBV6-5,TRBJ1-1,NA,TGTGCCAGCAGCGTGATTCCAGGGAACACTGAAGCTTTCTTT,CASSVIPGNTEAFF
NA,TRBV6-1,TRBJ2-4,NA,TGTGCCAGCAGTGAACTGGGGGGAAAGTACTTC,CASSELGGKYF
NA,TRBV11-2,TRBJ1-5,NA,TGTGCCAGCAGCACCGACGGGGATCAGCCCCAGCATTTT,CASSTDGDQPQHF
NA,TRBV19,TRBJ2-7,NA,TGTGCCAGTAGTATTGGGGGACAATACTACGAGCAGTACTTC,CASSIGGQYYEQYF
TRBD1,TRBV7-3,TRBJ2-5,NA,TGTGCCAGCAGCTTAAAGTCTAGGACAGGGGGATCCCAAGAGACCCAGTACTTC,CASSLKSRTGGSQETQYF